This T cell receptor beta chain appears in the sequencing data of a study of shared clonotypes between healthy human individuals. Whole-study results and caveats: Enrolling few donors narrowed the genetic and exposure-history diversity that was represented.

Trimming shortened V by 4 bases and J by 2 bases, and 5 bases separated the two germline ends. The CDR3 spans 12 residues. Germline lookup yields CDR1 MGHDK and CDR2 SYGVNS. Nashville, Tennessee was home to all donors, each a Caucasian adult. Subsets obtained from CD4+ cells comprised CD45RA+ naive and CD45RA-negative memory cells. The sample holds many counts of this clone. Its antigen remains unidentified. About 30,000 T cell genomes, or about 0.2 ug DNA, went into the sorted-subset replicate PCRs. Produced via immunoSEQ multiplex PCR; TCRdb's table is partial and in-frame only. The table records some 790,000 clones, around 77% of them present only once.

The clonotype originates from a woman aged 25 to 39 in good health. The sample comprised memory CD4+ T cells sorted from blood. Subset denoted: CD45RA-negative fraction. The chain is built from TRBV25-1 and TRBJ1-2; D is uncertain. The DNA for the CDR3 is TGTGCCAGCAGTGGAGGGAACTATGGCTACACCTTC. It translates to CASSGGNYGYTF.